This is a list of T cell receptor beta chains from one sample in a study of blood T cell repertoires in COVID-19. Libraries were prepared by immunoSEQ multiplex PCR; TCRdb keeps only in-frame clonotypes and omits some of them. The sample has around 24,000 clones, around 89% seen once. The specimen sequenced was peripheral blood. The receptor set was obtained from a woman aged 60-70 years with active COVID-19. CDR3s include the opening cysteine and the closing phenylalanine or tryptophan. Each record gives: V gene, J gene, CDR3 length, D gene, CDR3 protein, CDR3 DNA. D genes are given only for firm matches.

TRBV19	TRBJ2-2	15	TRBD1	CASSRGTGRTGELFF	TGTGCCAGTAGTAGGGGGACAGGCAGAACCGGGGAGCTGTTTTTT
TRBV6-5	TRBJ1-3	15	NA	CASSVGGAGGNTIYF	TGTGCCAGCAGCGTAGGGGGGGCCGGTGGAAACACCATATATTTT
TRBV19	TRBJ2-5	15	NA	CASSIVRRPEETQYF	TGTGCCAGTAGTATAGTTCGGCGGCCCGAAGAGACCCAGTACTTC
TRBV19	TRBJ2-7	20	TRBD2	CASSRHNPGLAGFQFHEQYF	TGTGCCAGTAGTAGGCATAATCCGGGACTAGCGGGATTTCAATTCCACGAGCAGTACTTC
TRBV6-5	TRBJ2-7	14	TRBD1	CASSQSTGGHEQYF	TGTGCCAGCAGTCAGTCGACAGGGGGGCACGAGCAGTACTTC
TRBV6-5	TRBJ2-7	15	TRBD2	CASSRGLAGPDEQYF	TGTGCCAGCAGCCGGGGACTAGCGGGACCGGACGAGCAGTACTTC
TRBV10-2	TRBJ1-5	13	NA	CASSESSLEPQHF	TGCGCCAGCAGTGAGTCGTCCCTCGAGCCCCAGCATTTT
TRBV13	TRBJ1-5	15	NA	CASSLGPTVNQPQHF	TGTGCCAGCAGCTTAGGCCCCACAGTCAATCAGCCCCAGCATTTT
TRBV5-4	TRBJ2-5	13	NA	CASSRGGWETQYF	TGTGCCAGCAGTCGAGGAGGGTGGGAGACCCAGTACTTC
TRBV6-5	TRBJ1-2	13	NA	CASSYFRGGGYTF	TGTGCCAGCAGTTACTTCAGAGGGGGAGGCTACACCTTC
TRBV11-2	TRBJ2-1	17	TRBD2	CASSLGGTSGTYNEQFF	TGTGCCAGCAGCTTAGGCGGGACTAGCGGGACCTACAATGAGCAGTTCTTC
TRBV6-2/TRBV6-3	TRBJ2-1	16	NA	CASSTSLLGTYNEQFF	TGTGCCAGCAGTACCTCCCTACTAGGCACTTACAATGAGCAGTTCTTC
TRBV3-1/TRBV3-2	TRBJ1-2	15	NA	CASSHYQGEGYGYTF	TGTGCCAGCAGCCACTATCAAGGGGAGGGCTATGGCTACACCTTC
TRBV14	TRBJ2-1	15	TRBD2	CANIRGLESHNEQFF	TGTGCCAACATAAGGGGACTAGAATCCCACAATGAGCAGTTCTTC
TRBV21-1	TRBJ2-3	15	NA	CASMQGSTSTDTQYF	TGTGCCAGCATGCAGGGGTCTACTAGCACAGATACGCAGTATTTT
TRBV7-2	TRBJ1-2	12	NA	CASSYQKRGYTF	TGTGCCAGCAGCTACCAAAAGCGGGGCTACACCTTC